This T cell receptor beta chain appears in the sequencing data of a study of cytomegalovirus exposure and HLA in healthy donors. In germline, CDR1 is SGHDN, CDR2 FVKESK. V lost 4 bases and J 2 bases, leaving 9 bases between the germline ends. The CDR3 consists of 15 residues. Sequencing was performed with immunoSEQ multiplex PCR; in TCRdb, only in-frame clones are kept and a portion is missing. The table shows 150,000 to 200,000 clones, with approximately 86% occurring only once. The sequencing input was PBMCs. The chain employs TRBV14 and TRBJ2-6; possible D gene TRBD1, 6 bases. This receptor was identified in a young woman in good health and CMV-seronegative. This chain's CDR3 is CASSRRTAGANVLTF. The DNA of the CDR3 is TGTGCCAGCAGCCGTCGGACAGCTGGGGCCAACGTCCTGACTTTC. Complete variable domain (other parts from reference TRBV14 and TRBJ2-6): EAGVTQFPSHSVIEKGQTVTLRCDPISGHDNLYWYRRVMGKEIKFLLHFVKESKQDESGMPNNRFLAERTGGTYSTLKVQPAELEDSGVYFCASSRRTAGANVLTFGAGSRLTVL.